A selection of T cell receptor beta chains follows, all from one sample in a study of T cell repertoires in cytomegalovirus infection. TCRdb called the reads again in MiXCR, with one record for every CDR3 protein. Among 750,000 to 950,000 distinct CDR3 sequences, 25% to 35% were seen once, and the ten largest hold 10% to 15%. These receptors' targets are unknown. Sequencing used cultured CD8+ T cells from PBMCs, obtained from culture after CMV antigen stimulation. The receptors were sampled from a human donor in good health (CMV status not recorded). Some clones in this sample may be carry-over from other donors' samples. CDR3s include the opening cysteine and the closing phenylalanine or tryptophan. A D gene is named only where the DNA matches it firmly. Only part of the rows carry a size: once, few, many, or a class if the clone is expanded.

D	size	V	J	CDR3	DNA
TRBD1	.	TRBV18	TRBJ2-5	CASSPPTGTETQYF	TGTGCCAGCTCACCACCGACAGGGACAGAGACCCAGTACTTC
TRBD1	.	TRBV6-5	TRBJ2-6	CASSDLDRGESGANVLTF	TGTGCCAGCAGTGACCTCGACAGGGGAGAATCTGGGGCCAACGTCCTGACTTTC
TRBD1	once	TRBV20-1	TRBJ1-3	CSARTKDRFSGNTIYF	TGCAGTGCTAGAACCAAGGACAGGTTCTCTGGAAACACCATATATTTT
.	.	TRBV6-6	TRBJ1-2	CASSYGSLIPANYGYTF	TGTGCCAGCAGTTACGGGTCCCTGATTCCAGCTAACTATGGCTACACCTTC
.	few	TRBV28	TRBJ1-5	CASSFRAGNQPQHF	TGTGCCAGCAGTTTTAGGGCAGGCAATCAGCCCCAGCATTTT
TRBD1	few	TRBV7-6	TRBJ2-6	CASSLARQGFGANVLTF	TGTGCCAGCAGCTTAGCGAGACAGGGTTTTGGGGCCAACGTCCTGACTTTC
.	.	TRBV7-3	TRBJ2-5	CASSLNPTGPLETQYF	TGTGCCAGCAGCTTAAACCCCACGGGGCCACTGGAGACCCAGTACTTC
TRBD2	.	TRBV7-9	TRBJ2-1	CASSFSGTSGENEQFF	TGTGCCAGCAGCTTTTCCGGGACTAGCGGGGAGAATGAGCAGTTCTTC
.	.	TRBV6-6	TRBJ1-4	CASSYPGELRGEKLFF	TGTGCCAGCAGTTACCCTGGGGAGCTCAGAGGTGAAAAACTGTTTTTT
.	many	TRBV29-1	TRBJ1-2	CSAKEGDAGYTF	TGCAGCGCCAAAGAGGGGGATGCTGGCTACACCTTC
.	many	TRBV7-8	TRBJ2-5	CASSLRKGVSETQYF	TGTGCCAGCAGTTTAAGGAAGGGGGTCTCTGAGACCCAGTACTTC
TRBD1	few	TRBV11-2	TRBJ2-7	CASGTGGYEQYF	TGTGCCAGCGGGACAGGGGGCTACGAGCAGTACTTC
.	many	TRBV7-9	TRBJ1-1	CASSLGGRGNTEAFF	TGTGCCAGCAGCTTAGGGGGTAGGGGTAACACTGAAGCTTTCTTT
.	.	TRBV2	TRBJ2-1	CASTGSLYNEQFF	TGTGCCAGCACGGGTTCTTTATATAATGAGCAGTTCTTC
TRBD1	.	TRBV5-5	TRBJ2-1	CASSFPQTGEEQFF	TGTGCCAGCAGCTTTCCTCAAACAGGGGAGGAGCAGTTCTTC
.	.	TRBV19	TRBJ2-2	CASSIRFSNTGELFF	TGTGCCAGTAGTATCCGATTTTCGAACACCGGGGAGCTGTTTTTT
.	few	TRBV4-2	TRBJ2-3	CASSQGPFGQGITDTQYF	TGTGCCAGCAGCCAAGGCCCTTTCGGGCAGGGAATCACAGATACGCAGTATTTT
.	.	TRBV27	TRBJ1-1	CASSTRDGNTEAFF	TGTGCCAGCAGTACCCGGGACGGGAACACTGAAGCTTTCTTT
TRBD1	few	TRBV13	TRBJ2-7	CASSEGQGPRDEQYF	TGTGCCAGCAGCGAGGGACAGGGCCCTCGGGACGAGCAGTACTTC
.	.	TRBV6-1	TRBJ1-6	CASSEYVGSPLHF	TGTGCCAGCAGTGAATATGTCGGTTCACCCCTCCACTTT
.	.	TRBV6-5	TRBJ1-1	CASSYSRGSEAFF	TGTGCCAGCAGTTATTCGAGGGGGTCTGAAGCTTTCTTT
TRBD1	few	TRBV9	TRBJ2-3	CASSVDRGRTDTQYF	TGTGCCAGCAGCGTAGACAGGGGTAGGACAGATACGCAGTATTTT
TRBD2	.	TRBV7-9	TRBJ2-3	CASSDSGLAGETFTDTQYF	TGTGCCAGCAGCGACTCGGGACTAGCGGGGGAGACCTTCACAGATACGCAGTATTTT
.	few	TRBV20-1	TRBJ1-5	CSARDFGQGLYSNQPQHF	TGCAGTGCTAGAGATTTCGGGCAGGGACTTTATAGCAATCAGCCCCAGCATTTT
.	.	TRBV5-4	TRBJ1-2	CASSLVPDSTNYGYTF	TGTGCCAGCAGCTTGGTCCCGGACAGCACTAACTATGGCTACACCTTC
.	few	TRBV6-6	TRBJ2-2	CASSSGSALNTGELFF	TGTGCCAGCAGTTCGGGGTCCGCCCTAAACACCGGGGAGCTGTTTTTT
TRBD1	.	TRBV12-3/TRBV12-4	TRBJ1-5	CASSPGTGGWQPQHF	TGTGCCAGCAGCCCAGGGACAGGGGGATGGCAGCCCCAGCATTTT
.	.	TRBV19	TRBJ2-1	CASRVKGGLEYNEQFF	TGTGCCAGTAGAGTCAAAGGGGGGTTAGAGTACAATGAGCAGTTCTTC
.	few	TRBV6-6	TRBJ1-6	CASSYSGGDESPLHF	TGTGCCAGCAGTTACTCGGGTGGGGACGAATCACCCCTCCACTTT
.	few	TRBV2	TRBJ1-1	CASPEGRGNTEAFF	TGTGCCAGCCCAGAGGGCAGGGGGAACACTGAAGCTTTCTTT
.	few	TRBV5-4	TRBJ2-2	CASNSPGAGNTGELFF	TGTGCCAGCAACTCTCCAGGAGCGGGGAACACCGGGGAGCTGTTTTTT
TRBD2	.	TRBV10-2	TRBJ2-1	CASSEVGGAGNEQFF	TGCGCCAGCAGTGAGGTCGGGGGGGCCGGGAATGAGCAGTTCTTC
TRBD1	.	TRBV2	TRBJ2-5	CASIGGQEYF	TGTGCCAGCATAGGGGGCCAGGAGTACTTC
.	once	TRBV19	TRBJ1-4	CASTGTDATNEKLFF	TGTGCCAGTACCGGGACCGATGCAACTAATGAAAAACTGTTTTTT
TRBD1	once	TRBV24-1	TRBJ2-1	CATSDLAHLPLGQGPYNEQFF	TGTGCCACCAGTGATTTAGCTCATTTGCCTTTAGGACAGGGACCCTACAATGAGCAGTTCTTC
.	.	TRBV5-6	TRBJ2-2	CASSFLPGGELFF	TGTGCCAGCAGCTTCCTTCCAGGCGGGGAGCTGTTTTTT
.	.	TRBV7-6	TRBJ1-3	CASSNAGSGNTIYF	TGTGCCAGTTCAAACGCGGGCTCTGGAAACACCATATATTTT
.	few	TRBV10-3	TRBJ1-4	CASGTGSTNEKLFF	TGTGCCTCGGGCACGGGATCAACTAATGAAAAACTGTTTTTT
.	.	TRBV7-6	TRBJ2-2	CASTKGGLHTGELFF	TGTGCCAGCACCAAGGGGGGGCTGCACACCGGGGAGCTGTTTTTT
.	.	TRBV27	TRBJ2-3	CASSTGTSADTQYF	TGTGCCAGCAGCACCGGGACCAGCGCAGATACGCAGTATTTT
.	.	TRBV9	TRBJ2-5	CASSVEKGRGETQYF	TGTGCCAGCAGCGTAGAAAAGGGCAGAGGAGAGACCCAGTACTTC
.	.	TRBV6-5	TRBJ1-1	CASSSGSRNTEAFF	TGTGCCAGCAGTTCCGGATCACGGAACACTGAAGCTTTCTTT
TRBD2	.	TRBV19	TRBJ2-1	CATARVAGGGYNEQFF	TGTGCCACCGCGAGAGTAGCGGGGGGTGGCTACAATGAGCAGTTCTTC
.	.	TRBV6-1	TRBJ2-1	CASSPLLNNEQFF	TGTGCCAGCAGTCCTCTTCTGAACAATGAGCAGTTCTTC
.	.	TRBV6-1	TRBJ1-5	CASEGDWNQPQHF	TGTGCCAGCGAGGGCGATTGGAACCAGCCCCAGCATTTT
.	.	TRBV27	TRBJ2-7	CASEFGAENYEQYF	TGTGCCAGCGAATTTGGGGCAGAGAACTACGAGCAGTACTTC
TRBD1	.	TRBV20-1	TRBJ2-1	CSARPRDRVRAYNEQFF	TGCAGTGCTAGACCCCGGGACAGGGTTCGGGCCTACAATGAGCAGTTCTTC
.	.	TRBV6-2/TRBV6-3	TRBJ1-1	CASSYSQQLNTEAFF	TGTGCCAGCAGTTACTCGCAACAGTTGAACACTGAAGCTTTCTTT
TRBD2	.	TRBV7-6	TRBJ2-3	CASSQGLAGVGPTDTQYF	TGTGCCAGCAGCCAGGGACTAGCGGGGGTTGGCCCCACAGATACGCAGTATTTT
.	.	TRBV5-4	TRBJ2-2	CASQGRYTGELFF	TGTGCCAGTCAAGGGAGGTACACCGGGGAGCTGTTTTTT
.	.	TRBV6-5	TRBJ1-2	CASSYSSGLGGYTF	TGTGCCAGCAGTTACTCTTCAGGTCTGGGGGGCTACACCTTC
TRBD1	.	TRBV3-1	TRBJ1-1	CASSQAGQGMWAFF	TGTGCCAGCAGCCAAGCCGGACAGGGGATGTGGGCTTTCTTT